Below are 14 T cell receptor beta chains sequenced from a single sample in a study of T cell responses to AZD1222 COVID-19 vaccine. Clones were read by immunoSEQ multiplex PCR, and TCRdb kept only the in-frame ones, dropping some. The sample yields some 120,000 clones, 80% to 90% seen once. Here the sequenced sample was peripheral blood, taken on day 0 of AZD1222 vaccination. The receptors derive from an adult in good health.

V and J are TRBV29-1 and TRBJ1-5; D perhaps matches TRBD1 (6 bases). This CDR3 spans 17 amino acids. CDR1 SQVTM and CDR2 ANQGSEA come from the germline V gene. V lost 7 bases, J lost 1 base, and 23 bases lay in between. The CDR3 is CSANLGGASGSNQPQHF. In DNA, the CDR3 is TGCAGCGCAAACCTTGGGGGGGCTTCGGGGAGCAATCAGCCCCAGCATTTT.

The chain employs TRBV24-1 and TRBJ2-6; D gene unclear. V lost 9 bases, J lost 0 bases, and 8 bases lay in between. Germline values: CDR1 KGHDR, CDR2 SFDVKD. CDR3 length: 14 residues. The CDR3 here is CATRQSSGANVLTF. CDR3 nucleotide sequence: TGTGCCACCCGACAAAGCTCTGGGGCCAACGTCCTGACTTTC.

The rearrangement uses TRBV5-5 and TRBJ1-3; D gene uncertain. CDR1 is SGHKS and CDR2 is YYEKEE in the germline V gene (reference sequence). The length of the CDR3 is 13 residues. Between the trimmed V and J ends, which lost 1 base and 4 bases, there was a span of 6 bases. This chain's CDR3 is CASSLQLGNTIYF. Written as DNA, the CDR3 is TGTGCCAGCAGCTTGCAGCTCGGAAACACCATATATTTT. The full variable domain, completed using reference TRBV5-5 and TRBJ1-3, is DAGVTQSPTHLIKTRGQQVTLRCSPISGHKSVSWYQQVLGQGPQFIFQYYEKEERGRGNFPDRFSARQFPNYSSELNVNALLLGDSALYLCASSLQLGNTIYFGEGSWLTVV.

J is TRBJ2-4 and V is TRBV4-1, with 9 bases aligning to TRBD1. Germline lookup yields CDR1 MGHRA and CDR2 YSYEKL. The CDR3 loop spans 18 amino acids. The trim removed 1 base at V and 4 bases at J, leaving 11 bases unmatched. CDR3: CASSQGGQDRGYKNIQYF. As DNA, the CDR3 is TGCGCCAGCAGCCAAGGTGGCCAGGACAGGGGATATAAAAACATTCAGTACTTC.

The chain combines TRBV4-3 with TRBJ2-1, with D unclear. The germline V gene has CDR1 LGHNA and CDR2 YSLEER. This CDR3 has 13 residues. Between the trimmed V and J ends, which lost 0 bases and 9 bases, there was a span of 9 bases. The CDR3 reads CASSQEQLTEQFF. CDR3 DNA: TGCGCCAGCAGCCAAGAGCAGCTCACTGAGCAGTTCTTC.

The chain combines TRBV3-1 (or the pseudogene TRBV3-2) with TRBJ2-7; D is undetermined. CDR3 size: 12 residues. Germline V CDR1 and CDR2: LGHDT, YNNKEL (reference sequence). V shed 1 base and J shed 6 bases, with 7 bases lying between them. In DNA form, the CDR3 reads TGTGCCAGCAGCCAAGTCCCAGGCGAGCAGTACTTC. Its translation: CASSQVPGEQYF.

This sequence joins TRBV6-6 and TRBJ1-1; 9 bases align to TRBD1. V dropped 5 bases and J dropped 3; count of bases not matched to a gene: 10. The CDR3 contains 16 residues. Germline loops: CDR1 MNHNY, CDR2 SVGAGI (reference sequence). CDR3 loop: CASSRLDRGRDTEAFF. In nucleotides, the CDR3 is TGTGCCAGCAGTCGGTTGGACAGGGGACGGGACACTGAAGCTTTCTTT.

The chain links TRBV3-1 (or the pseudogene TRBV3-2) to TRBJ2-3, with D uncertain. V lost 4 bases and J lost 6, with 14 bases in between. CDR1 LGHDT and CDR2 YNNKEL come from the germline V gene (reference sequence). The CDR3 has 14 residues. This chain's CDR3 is CASSLSDAGDTQYF. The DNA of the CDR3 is TGTGCCAGCAGCCTTTCGGACGCCGGGGATACGCAGTATTTT.

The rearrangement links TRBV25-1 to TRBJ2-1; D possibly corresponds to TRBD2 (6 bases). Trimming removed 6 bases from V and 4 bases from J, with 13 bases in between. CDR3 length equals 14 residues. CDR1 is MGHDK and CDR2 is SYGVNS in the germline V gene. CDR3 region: CASSPIGRYNEQFF. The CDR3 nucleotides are TGTGCCAGCAGCCCAATCGGGAGATACAATGAGCAGTTCTTC. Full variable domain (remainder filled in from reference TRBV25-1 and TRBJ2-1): EADIYQTPRYLVIGTGKKITLECSQTMGHDKMYWYQQDPGMELHLIHYSYGVNSTEKGDLSSESTVSRIRTEHFPLTLESARPSHTSQYLCASSPIGRYNEQFFGPGTRLTVL.

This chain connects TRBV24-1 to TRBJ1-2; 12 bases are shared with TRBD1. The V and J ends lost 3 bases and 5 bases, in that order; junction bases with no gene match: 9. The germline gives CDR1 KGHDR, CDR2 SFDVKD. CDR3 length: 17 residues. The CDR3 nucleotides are TGTGCCACCAGTGATCAGGGACAGGGGGCGCCGGGGTATGGCTACACCTTC. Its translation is CATSDQGQGAPGYGYTF.

The CDR3 here is CASSLGQVYGYTF. CDR3 coding DNA: TGTGCCAGCAGCTTAGGTCAGGTCTATGGCTACACCTTC. The V gene is TRBV11-3, the J gene TRBJ1-2; the D is unclear. The CDR3 sequence is 13 residues long. V dropped 1 base and J dropped 4 bases, with 7 bases sitting between them. Germline values: CDR1 SGHNT, CDR2 YENEEA.

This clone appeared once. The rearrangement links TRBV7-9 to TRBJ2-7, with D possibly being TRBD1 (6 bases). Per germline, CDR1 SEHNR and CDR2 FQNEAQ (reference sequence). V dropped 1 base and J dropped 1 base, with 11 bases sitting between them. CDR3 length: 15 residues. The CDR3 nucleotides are TGTGCCAGCAGCTTAGGCCAGGGGAAGTCCTACGAGCAGTACTTC. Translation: CASSLGQGKSYEQYF.

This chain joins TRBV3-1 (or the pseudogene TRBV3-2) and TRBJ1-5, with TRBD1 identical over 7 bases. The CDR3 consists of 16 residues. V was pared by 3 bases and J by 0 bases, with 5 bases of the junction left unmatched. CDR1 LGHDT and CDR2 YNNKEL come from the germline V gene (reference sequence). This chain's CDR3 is CASSQGQSYSNQPQHF. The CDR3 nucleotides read TGTGCCAGCAGCCAGGGACAGTCTTATAGCAATCAGCCCCAGCATTTT.

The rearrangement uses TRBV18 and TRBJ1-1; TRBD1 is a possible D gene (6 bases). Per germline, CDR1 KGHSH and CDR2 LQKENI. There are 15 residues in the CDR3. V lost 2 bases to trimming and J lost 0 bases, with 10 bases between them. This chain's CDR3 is CASSPGQGLNTEAFF. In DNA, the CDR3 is TGTGCCAGCTCACCAGGGCAGGGGTTGAACACTGAAGCTTTCTTT.